Detailed here is one T cell receptor beta chain. Its antigen remains unidentified. The table came from immunoSEQ multiplex PCR; TCRdb's copy has only in-frame clones and leaves some out. The sample lists 65,000 to 70,000 clones, around nine tenths seen once, with under 2% in the top ten. This sample was included in a study of siplizumab effects on memory and regulatory T cells. Whole-study results and caveats: Memory cells seemed less diverse than naive T cells, which seemed major alloresponse contributors.

Germline loops: CDR1 SGHNT, CDR2 YENEEA. The CDR3 sequence is 14 residues long. The V end was cut by 2 bases, the J end by 3 bases, with 5 bases between. This TCR was sampled from a human donor in good health. This rearrangement joins TRBV11-3 to TRBJ2-6, with D uncertain. The sequenced sample was Tregs sorted from blood. The chain's CDR3 is CASSLRLGANVLTF. In DNA, the CDR3 is TGTGCCAGCAGCTTAAGACTTGGGGCCAACGTCCTGACTTTC.